The next 9 T cell receptor beta chains were all read from a single sample in a study of blood T cell repertoires in COVID-19 (dated by TCRdb to about 2020). Libraries were built with the immunoSEQ multiplex PCR assay. In TCRdb, the immuneACCESS table is reduced to in-frame sequences with V and J assigned. These tables do not hold every clone; where another copy was compared, an unresolved V gene accounts for under half, and the others remain unexplained. For this sample there are around 32,000 clones; just over 90% appear just once. The ten top clones hold roughly 1% of the sample. The sequencing input was peripheral blood. These receptors originate from a male donor with active COVID-19.

The CDR3 sequence: CASTLRRLLQETQYF. The CDR3, as DNA: TGTGCCAGCACCCTGAGGCGCCTACTCCAAGAGACCCAGTACTTC. The V call is TRBV3-1 (or the pseudogene TRBV3-2), the J call TRBJ2-5; D is undetermined. The CDR3 length is 15 residues. V shed 7 bases and J shed 1 base, with 16 bases lying between them. Germline CDR1 LGHDT, CDR2 YNNKEL (reference sequence).

The chain couples TRBV5-1 to TRBJ1-1, with no clear D. The CDR3 spans 15 residues. Germline CDR1 is SGHRS and CDR2 is YFSETQ. V was shortened by 0 bases and J by 3 bases, with 12 bases between the two germline ends. CDR3 sequence reads: CASSLVPSLDTEAFF. CDR3 sequence (DNA): TGCGCCAGCAGCTTGGTTCCCAGTTTGGACACTGAAGCTTTCTTT. The complete variable domain, with remaining parts taken from reference TRBV5-1 and TRBJ1-1, reads KAGVTQTPRYLIKTRGQQVTLSCSPISGHRSVSWYQQTPGQGLQFLFEYFSETQRNKGNFPGRFSGRQFSNSRSEMNVSTLELGDSALYLCASSLVPSLDTEAFFGQGTRLTVV.

The chain joins TRBV25-1 to TRBJ1-2; 11 bases fit TRBD1. CDR1 is MGHDK, CDR2 SYGVNS, per germline. CDR3 length: 18 residues. Trimming removed 1 base from V and 3 bases from J; junction bases left unmatched: 10. The CDR3 bases are TGTGCCAGCAGTGAATTGGGTGGTGGACAGGGGGCTCACTATGGCTACACCTTC. This gives the protein CASSELGGGQGAHYGYTF.

The chain is built from TRBV6-1 and TRBJ1-1; 9 bases are shared with TRBD1. The CDR3 extends over 14 amino acids. Germline V lookup: CDR1 MNHNS, CDR2 SASEGT. V shed 3 bases and J 3 bases; nucleotides not matched to a gene: 2. The CDR3 bases are TGTGCCAGCAGTGAGGACAGGGGCGACACTGAAGCTTTCTTT. As protein: CASSEDRGDTEAFF.

The V and J genes are TRBV5-1 and TRBJ2-3; tentative D call: TRBD2 (5 bases). Germline loops: CDR1 SGHRS, CDR2 YFSETQ. Trimming removed 5 bases from V and 2 bases from J, with 9 bases in between. CDR3 length: 13 residues. The CDR3 loop is CASRGAPTDTQYF. The CDR3, as DNA: TGCGCCAGCAGGGGAGCCCCCACAGATACGCAGTATTTT.

V usage is TRBV6-2 or TRBV6-3 and J usage is TRBJ2-2; D perhaps matches TRBD1 (5 bases). Germline assignment: CDR1 MNHEY and CDR2 SVGEGT. V lost 1 base, J lost 11 bases, and 14 bases lay in between. The CDR3 is 14 amino acids. The CDR3 sequence: CASSYWTTLGELFF. For the CDR3, the DNA is TGTGCCAGCAGTTACTGGACAACCTTGGGTGAGCTGTTTTTT.

CDR3 sequence (DNA): TGTGCCAGCAGCTTGGGTTTAGGACGGGCGGGTTTACGGACTGAAGCTTTCTTT. Translating it yields CASSLGLGRAGLRTEAFF. The chain carries TRBV5-4 and TRBJ1-1; no clear D gene. Trimming took 0 bases from V and 5 from J, leaving 23 bases between them. CDR3 length: 18 residues. Germline V gene lookup returns CDR1 SGHNT and CDR2 YYREEE (reference sequence).

The V call is TRBV19, the J call TRBJ2-7, with 8 bases fitting TRBD2. The CDR3 runs to 16 residues. CDR1 is LNHDA and CDR2 is SQIVND in the germline V gene (reference sequence). After removal of 6 bases from V and 2 bases from J, the junction contained 12 bases not matched to a gene. As DNA, the CDR3 is TGTGCCAGTAGGCCGGGGGGTACTAGCGGACCCTACGAGCAGTACTTC. This gives the protein CASRPGGTSGPYEQYF. The full variable domain, in which reference TRBV19 and TRBJ2-7 provide the parts outside the CDR3, is DGGITQSPKYLFRKEGQNVTLSCEQNLNHDAMYWYRQDPGQGLRLIYYSQIVNDFQKGDIAEGYSVSREKKESFPLTVTSAQKNPTAFYLCASRPGGTSGPYEQYFGPGTRLTVT.

CDR3 nucleotides: TGTGCCTGGAGTACAGGGACGTCTGAAGCTTTCTTT. This encodes CAWSTGTSEAFF. The V gene is TRBV30, the J gene TRBJ1-1, with a possible D match to TRBD1 (6 bases). The CDR3 contains 12 residues. The germline gives CDR1 GTSNPN, CDR2 SVGIG (reference sequence). V gave up 2 bases and J gave up 6 bases, with 10 bases separating them.